What follows describes a single T cell receptor (beta chain). No antigen is known for it. Repertoires were generated with immunoSEQ multiplex PCR, while TCRdb's copy carries only in-frame clones and drops some. Among around 25,000 clones listed, about nine tenths were seen once. The record originates from a study of T cell responses to AZD1222 COVID-19 vaccine. General observations from the study: Baseline antibody screening turned up just a handful of seropositive AZD1222 recipients. The breadth and depth of Spike-specific TCRs increased once two AZD1222 doses had been given. The donor cohort was predominantly white British with a female majority, and clonal diversity may have been underestimated. Sampling captured repertoires only after the peak T cell response.

The receptor comes from an adult who received the AZD1222 COVID-19 vaccine. The input for sequencing was peripheral blood, taken 28 days after the second AZD1222 dose.

The CDR3 coding sequence is TGTGCCAGTAGTAAGTCCAGGGAGTCGTACGAGCAGTACTTC. This gives the protein CASSKSRESYEQYF. The chain employs TRBV19 and TRBJ2-7; tentatively, D is TRBD1 or TRBD2 (5 bases each). With 4 bases removed from V and 4 bases from J, the gap between germline ends came to 14 bases. Germline V gene sequence: CDR1 LNHDA, CDR2 SQIVND (reference sequence). The CDR3 totals 14 residues.